Given below is one T cell receptor (beta chain) in context. In this sample, this clonotype turned up many times. No antigen is known for it. Per-base quality was not reported, and no clone a single base away is much larger than it. The data stem from a study of identical twins (dated by TCRdb to 2015 to 2016). General notes on the study: The study deep-sequenced TCR alpha and beta repertoires from monozygotic twins, unrelated adults of various ages and cord blood to test whether fetal clonotypes persist. Replicate twin experiments were performed at different times using different library preparation protocols to rule out contamination. Broader findings and caveats from the paper: In monozygotic twins, out-of-frame TCR alpha sharing was systematically underestimated by recombination models, although the models agreed with sharing between unrelated individuals. Fewer insertions were carried by abundant cord blood beta clonotypes, a similar but weaker trend appeared in young adult naive repertoires, and no such trend appeared in memory repertoires. Compared with coincidental sharing between unrelated individuals, out-of-frame TCR alpha sequences shared between twins showed an excess of sequences with low generation probability. Because the same donors could not be followed over many years, the conclusions relied on cross-sectional statistical analysis. The excess sharing between twins in beta out-of-frame sequences was weaker because fewer shared sequences reduced the signal-to-noise ratio. Invariant T cells such as MAIT and iNKT could partly confound zero-insertion analyses, though diverse VJ usage argued against this for most clonotypes.

Every donor was a healthy Caucasian. Three pairs of female monozygotic twins, all aged about 18 to 30 years, made up the twin cohort. Peripheral blood mononuclear cells were the source from which RNA for the TCR libraries was isolated. Receptor libraries were prepared by 5' RACE. TCRdb lists the instrument as Illumina HiSeq 2000. Template switching introduced a universal primer binding site; the final cDNA contained a unique molecular identifier, enabling accurate counting of TCR cDNA molecules. Specific primers in the conserved constant-segment region were used to synthesize first-strand cDNA for TCR alpha and beta chains. To control for contamination, each cDNA library was double barcoded with a SMART-Mk sample barcode plus Illumina barcodes. TruSeq adapter sequences, together with Illumina sample barcodes, were added in two successive PCR steps. The TCR alpha and beta cDNA libraries were sequenced on the Illumina HiSeq platform using custom primers. On the study's bioinformatics: Unique molecular identifiers were extracted from raw reads with MiGEC, and CDR3 positions were determined with MiXCR. For each individual, recombination models were inferred using an EM algorithm with the repgenHMM and IGoR tools. The tcR package in R was used for shared clonotype analysis, with sharing normalized by the product of cloneset sizes. Out-of-frame nonproductive sequences were analyzed to study raw recombination free of thymic and clonal selection effects. TCRdb cleaned the public reads at Q25 with fastp, built clones with MiXCR and kept in-frame beta chains. Each record represents a unique CDR3 protein, reported with the most common genes and DNA among its rows. The V and J calls were not made by the authors but by TCRdb's processing. Within this sample are under 1 million distinct CDR3 sequences, with approximately 13% of them counted one time only. The ten largest account for roughly 1.5% of the sample.

For this chain, trimming is 1 base at the V end and 4 bases at the J end, and the number of junction bases without a gene match is 2. The CDR3 numbers 15 residues from cysteine through phenylalanine. Only the CDR3 region is kept as DNA, spanning 45 bases read in frame from base 1. Taken from the germline V gene, the CDR1 and CDR2 loops are SGHTA and FQGTGA. The same sample was also used in a study of yellow fever vaccine responses in identical twins. The second study's authors report: The authors reported that the T cell response to vaccination in identical twins appeared partly convergent and partly personalized. Focusing on identical twins, the study followed the T cell clones that responded to the vaccine, and did so with precision.

The chain uses TRBV7-3 and TRBJ2-1; 9 bases in the junction line up with TRBD2. This clonotype originated in a woman between 18 and 29 years old in good health. The specimen sequenced was PBMCs. The CDR3: CASSLKTSGYNEQFF. The base sequence is TGTGCCAGCAGCTTAAAGACTAGCGGATACAATGAGCAGTTCTTC.